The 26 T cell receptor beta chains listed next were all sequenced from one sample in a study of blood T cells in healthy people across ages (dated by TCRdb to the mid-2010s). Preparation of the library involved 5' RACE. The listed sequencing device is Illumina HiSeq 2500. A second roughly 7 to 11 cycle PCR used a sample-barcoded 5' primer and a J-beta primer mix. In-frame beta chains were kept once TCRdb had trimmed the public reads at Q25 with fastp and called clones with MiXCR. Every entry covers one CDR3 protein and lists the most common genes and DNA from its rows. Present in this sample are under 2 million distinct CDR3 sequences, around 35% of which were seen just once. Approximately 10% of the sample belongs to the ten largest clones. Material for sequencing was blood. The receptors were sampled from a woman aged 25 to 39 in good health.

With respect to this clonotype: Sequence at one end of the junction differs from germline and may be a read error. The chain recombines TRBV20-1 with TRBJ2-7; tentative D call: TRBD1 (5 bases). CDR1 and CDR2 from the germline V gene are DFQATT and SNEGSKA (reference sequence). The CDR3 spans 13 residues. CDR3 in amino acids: CNAREAGWYEQYF. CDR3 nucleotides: TGCAATGCTAGAGAAGCAGGGTGGTACGAGCAGTACTTC.

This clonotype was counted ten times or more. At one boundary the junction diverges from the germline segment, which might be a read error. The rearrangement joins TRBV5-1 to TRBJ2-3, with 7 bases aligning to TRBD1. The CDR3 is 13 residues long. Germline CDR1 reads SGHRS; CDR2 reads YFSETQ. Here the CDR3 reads CASRQGSTDTQYF. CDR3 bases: TGTGCCAGCCGACAGGGTAGCACAGATACGCAGTATTTT.

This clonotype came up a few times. The CDR3 region is CASGQGVTYEQYF. CDR3 DNA: TGTGCCAGCGGACAGGGGGTTACCTACGAGCAGTACTTC. This chain joins TRBV14 and TRBJ2-7; TRBD1 agrees at 10 bases. This CDR3 comprises 13 residues. Trimming cost V 8 bases and J 2 bases; bases outside gene matches: 3. CDR1 and CDR2 from the germline V gene are SGHDN and FVKESK.

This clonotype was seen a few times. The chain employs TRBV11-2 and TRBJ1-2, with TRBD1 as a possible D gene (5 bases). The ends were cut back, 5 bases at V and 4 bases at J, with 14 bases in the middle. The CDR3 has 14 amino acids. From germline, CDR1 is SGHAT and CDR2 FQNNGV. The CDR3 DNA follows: TGTGCCAGCAGCCCGGGGGAACTGATCTATGGCTACACCTTC. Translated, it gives CASSPGELIYGYTF.

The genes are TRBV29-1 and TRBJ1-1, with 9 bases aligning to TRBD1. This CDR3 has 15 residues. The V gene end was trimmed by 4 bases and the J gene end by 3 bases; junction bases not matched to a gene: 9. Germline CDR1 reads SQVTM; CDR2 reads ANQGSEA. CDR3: CSVGAGTGKYTEAFF. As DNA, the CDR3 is TGCAGCGTTGGTGCGGGGACAGGGAAATACACTGAAGCTTTCTTT.

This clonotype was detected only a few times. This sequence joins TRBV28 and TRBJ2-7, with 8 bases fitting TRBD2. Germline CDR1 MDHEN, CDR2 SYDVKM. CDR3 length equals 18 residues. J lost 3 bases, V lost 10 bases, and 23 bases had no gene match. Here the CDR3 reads CATLGGGTPLRTYYEQYF. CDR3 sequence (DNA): TGTGCCACCCTCGGGGGGGGCACACCACTCAGAACCTACTACGAGCAGTACTTC. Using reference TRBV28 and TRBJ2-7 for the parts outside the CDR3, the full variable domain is DVKVTQSSRYLVKRTGEKVFLECVQDMDHENMFWYRQDPGLGLRLIYFSYDVKMKEKGDIPEGYSVSREKKERFSLILESASTNQTSMYLCATLGGGTPLRTYYEQYFGPGTRLTVT.

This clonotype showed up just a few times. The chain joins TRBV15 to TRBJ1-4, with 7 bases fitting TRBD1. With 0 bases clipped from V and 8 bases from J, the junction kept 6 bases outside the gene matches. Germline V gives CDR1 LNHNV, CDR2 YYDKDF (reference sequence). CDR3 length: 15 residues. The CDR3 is CATSRDPRGDEKLFF. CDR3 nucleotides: TGTGCCACCAGCAGAGATCCCAGGGGGGACGAAAAACTGTTTTTT. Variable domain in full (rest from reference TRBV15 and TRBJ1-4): DAMVIQNPRYQVTQFGKPVTLSCSQTLNHNVMYWYQQKSSQAPKLLFHYYDKDFNNEADTPDNFQSRRPNTSFCFLDIRSPGLGDTAMYLCATSRDPRGDEKLFFGSGTQLSVL.

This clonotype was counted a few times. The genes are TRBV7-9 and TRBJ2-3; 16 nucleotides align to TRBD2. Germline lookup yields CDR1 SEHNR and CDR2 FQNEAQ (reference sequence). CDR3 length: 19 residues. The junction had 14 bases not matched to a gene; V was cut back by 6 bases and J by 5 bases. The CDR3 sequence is CASRDAGTSGGAVLDTQYF. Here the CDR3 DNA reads TGTGCCAGCAGGGACGCCGGGACTAGCGGGGGGGCCGTTTTAGATACGCAGTATTTT.

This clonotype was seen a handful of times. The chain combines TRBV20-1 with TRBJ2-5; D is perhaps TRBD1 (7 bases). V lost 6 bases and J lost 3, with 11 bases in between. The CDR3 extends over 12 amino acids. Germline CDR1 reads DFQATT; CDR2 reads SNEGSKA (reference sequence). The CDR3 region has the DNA TGCAGTGCGCGGGACAGAGAAGAGACCCAGTACTTC. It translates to CSARDREETQYF.

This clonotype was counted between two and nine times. This chain's CDR3 is CASRDRGYQETQYF. The CDR3 bases are TGTGCCAGCAGGGACAGGGGGTACCAAGAGACCCAGTACTTC. The chain couples TRBV2 to TRBJ2-5, with 10 positions matching TRBD1. The germline gives CDR1 SNHLY, CDR2 FYNNEI. The CDR3 covers 14 residues. V shed 6 bases, J shed 0 bases, and the junction held 1 base outside the gene matches.

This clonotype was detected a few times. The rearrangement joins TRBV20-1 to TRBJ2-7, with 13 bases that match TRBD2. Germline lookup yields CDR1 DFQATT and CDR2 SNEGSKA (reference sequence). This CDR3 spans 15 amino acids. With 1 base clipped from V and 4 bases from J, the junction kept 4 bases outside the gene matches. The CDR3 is CSARGTSGGIYEQYF. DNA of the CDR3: TGCAGTGCTAGAGGGACTAGCGGGGGTATTTACGAGCAGTACTTC.

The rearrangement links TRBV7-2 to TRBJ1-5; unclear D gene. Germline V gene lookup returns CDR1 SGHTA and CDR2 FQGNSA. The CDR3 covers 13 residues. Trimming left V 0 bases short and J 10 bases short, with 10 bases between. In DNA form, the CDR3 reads TGTGCCAGCAGCTTAGCGCATGCCCAACCCCAGCATTTT. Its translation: CASSLAHAQPQHF. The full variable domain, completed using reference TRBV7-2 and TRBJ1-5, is GAGVSQSPSNKVTEKGKDVELRCDPISGHTALYWYRQSLGQGLEFLIYFQGNSAPDKSGLPSDRFSAERTGGSVSTLTIQRTQQEDSAVYLCASSLAHAQPQHFGDGTRLSIL.

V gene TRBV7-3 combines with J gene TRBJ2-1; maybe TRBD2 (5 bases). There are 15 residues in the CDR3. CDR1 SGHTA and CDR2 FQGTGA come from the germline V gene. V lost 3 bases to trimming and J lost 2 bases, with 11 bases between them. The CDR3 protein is CASSLPAETYNEQFF. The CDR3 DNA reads TGTGCCAGCAGCTTGCCAGCGGAGACCTACAATGAGCAGTTCTTC.

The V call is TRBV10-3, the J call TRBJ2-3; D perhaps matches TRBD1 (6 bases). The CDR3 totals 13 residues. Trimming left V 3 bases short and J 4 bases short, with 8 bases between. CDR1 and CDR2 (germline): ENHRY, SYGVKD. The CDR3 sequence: CAISEQGADTQYF. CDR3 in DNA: TGTGCCATCAGTGAACAGGGCGCAGATACGCAGTATTTT.

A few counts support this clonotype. The CDR3 loop is CSAFRGTQETQYF. For the CDR3, the DNA is TGCAGTGCCTTCAGGGGCACCCAAGAGACCCAGTACTTC. The chain couples TRBV20-1 to TRBJ2-5; maybe TRBD1 (6 bases). Germline CDR1 DFQATT, CDR2 SNEGSKA (reference sequence). The length of the CDR3 is 13 residues. V lost 6 bases to trimming and J lost 1 base, with 12 bases between them.

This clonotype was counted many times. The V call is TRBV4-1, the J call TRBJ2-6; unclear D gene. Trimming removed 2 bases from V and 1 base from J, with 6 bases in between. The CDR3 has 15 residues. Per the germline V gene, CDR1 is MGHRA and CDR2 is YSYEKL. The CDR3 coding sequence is TGCGCCAGCAGCCAAATTTCGTCTGGGGCCAACGTCCTGACTTTC. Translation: CASSQISSGANVLTF.

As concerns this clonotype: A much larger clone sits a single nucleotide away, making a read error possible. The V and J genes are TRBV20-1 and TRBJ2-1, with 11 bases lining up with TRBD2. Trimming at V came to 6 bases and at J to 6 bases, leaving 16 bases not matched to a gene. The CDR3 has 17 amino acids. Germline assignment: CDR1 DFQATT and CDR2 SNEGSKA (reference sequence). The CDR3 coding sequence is TGCAGTGCGACGACTAGCGGGGCCTCACACTTAAGCAATGAGCAGTTCTTC. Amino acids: CSATTSGASHLSNEQFF.

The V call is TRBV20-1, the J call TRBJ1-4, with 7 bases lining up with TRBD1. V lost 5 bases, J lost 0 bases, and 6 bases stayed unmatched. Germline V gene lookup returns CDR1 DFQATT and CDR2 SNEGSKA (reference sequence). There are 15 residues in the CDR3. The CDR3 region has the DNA TGCAGTGCTCGGACAGGCCCGGCAACTAATGAAAAACTGTTTTTT. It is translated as CSARTGPATNEKLFF.

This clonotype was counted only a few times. The CDR3 reads CASSLHTPNNEQFF. In DNA, the CDR3 is TGCGCCAGCAGCTTGCACACACCCAACAATGAGCAGTTCTTC. V gene TRBV5-1 combines with J gene TRBJ2-1; D is undetermined. V dropped 1 base and J dropped 5 bases, with 10 bases sitting between them. Per germline, CDR1 SGHRS and CDR2 YFSETQ. This CDR3 is 14 amino acids long.

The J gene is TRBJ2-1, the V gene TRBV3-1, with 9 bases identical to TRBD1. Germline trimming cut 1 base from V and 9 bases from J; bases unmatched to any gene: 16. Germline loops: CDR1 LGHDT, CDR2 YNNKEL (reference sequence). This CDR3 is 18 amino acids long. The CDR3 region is CASSQVGGGTGYSSEQFF. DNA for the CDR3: TGTGCCAGCAGCCAAGTAGGGGGCGGGACAGGGTATAGCAGTGAGCAGTTCTTC.

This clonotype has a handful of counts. CDR3 bases: TGTGCCAGCAGACCACGATCCGGGACAGGGATATACGAGCAGTACTTC. Translated, it gives CASRPRSGTGIYEQYF. This chain links TRBV12-3 or TRBV12-4 with TRBJ2-7, with 9 bases identical to TRBD1. J gave up 4 bases and V 6 bases, and 13 bases lay outside the gene matches. CDR3 size: 16 residues.

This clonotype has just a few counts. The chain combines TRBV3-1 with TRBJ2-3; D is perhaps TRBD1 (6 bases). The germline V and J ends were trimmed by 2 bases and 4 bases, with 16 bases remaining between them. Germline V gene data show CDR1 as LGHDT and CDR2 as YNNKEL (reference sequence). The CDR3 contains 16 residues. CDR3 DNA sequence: TGTGCCAGCAGCCAACCAGGGGACGACGTGGCAGATACGCAGTATTTT. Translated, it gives CASSQPGDDVADTQYF.

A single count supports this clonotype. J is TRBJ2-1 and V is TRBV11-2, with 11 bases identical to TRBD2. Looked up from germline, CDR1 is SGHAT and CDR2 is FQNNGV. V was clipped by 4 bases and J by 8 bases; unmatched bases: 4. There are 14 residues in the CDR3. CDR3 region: CASSYTSGGYEQFF. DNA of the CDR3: TGTGCCAGCAGCTATACTAGCGGGGGATATGAGCAGTTCTTC.

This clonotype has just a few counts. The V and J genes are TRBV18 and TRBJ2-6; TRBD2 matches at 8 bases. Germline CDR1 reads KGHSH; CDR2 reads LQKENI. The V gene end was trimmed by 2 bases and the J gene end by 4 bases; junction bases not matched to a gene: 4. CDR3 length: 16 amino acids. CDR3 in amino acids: CASSPGLAPGANVLTF. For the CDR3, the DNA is TGTGCCAGCTCACCAGGACTAGCTCCCGGGGCCAACGTCCTGACTTTC. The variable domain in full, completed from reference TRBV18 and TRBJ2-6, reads NAGVMQNPRHLVRRRGQEARLRCSPMKGHSHVYWYRQLPEEGLKFMVYLQKENIIDESGMPKERFSAEFPKEGPSILRIQQVVRGDSAAYFCASSPGLAPGANVLTFGAGSRLTVL.

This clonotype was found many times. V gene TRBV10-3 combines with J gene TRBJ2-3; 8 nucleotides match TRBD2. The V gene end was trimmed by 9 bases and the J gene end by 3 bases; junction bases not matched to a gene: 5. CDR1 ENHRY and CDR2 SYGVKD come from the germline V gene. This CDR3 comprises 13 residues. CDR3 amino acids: CAIKREKTDTQYF. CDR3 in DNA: TGTGCCATTAAGCGGGAGAAGACAGATACGCAGTATTTT.

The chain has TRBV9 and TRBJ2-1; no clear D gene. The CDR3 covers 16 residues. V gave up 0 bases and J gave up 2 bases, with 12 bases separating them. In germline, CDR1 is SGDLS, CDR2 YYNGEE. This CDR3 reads CASSVEGGETYNEQFF. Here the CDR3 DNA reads TGTGCCAGCAGCGTAGAGGGTGGCGAGACCTACAATGAGCAGTTCTTC.